A selection of T cell receptor beta chains follows, all from one sample in a study of T cells after yellow fever vaccination. TCRdb processed the 5' RACE reads anew with MiXCR; each CDR3 protein has one entry. The sample lists under 200,000 distinct CDR3 sequences, roughly 9.6% seen once, with 36% in the top ten. Material: CD8+ T cells sorted from PBMCs, obtained 15 days after the yellow fever booster vaccination. These receptors were collected from a man between 18 and 35 years old who received the YFV17D yellow fever vaccine. Each CDR3 is given with its conserved first and last residue. The D gene is left open where the match is weak. Clone size appears in some rows only: once, few, many, or a class for an expanded clone.

TRBD1	NA	TRBV4-1	TRBJ2-5	CASSHGGTGEETQYF	TGCGCCAGCAGCCATGGCGGGACAGGAGAAGAGACCCAGTACTTC
NA	NA	TRBV7-2	TRBJ2-7	CASSRDLMTTYEQYF	TGTGCCAGCAGCCGGGACCTTATGACAACCTACGAGCAGTACTTC
TRBD1	many	TRBV7-2	TRBJ2-2	CASSRGTGLTGELFF	TGTGCCAGCAGCCGGGGGACAGGGTTGACCGGGGAGCTGTTTTTT
NA	few	TRBV6-5	TRBJ2-1	CASSYFPGPINEQFF	TGTGCCAGCAGTTACTTCCCAGGCCCCATCAATGAGCAGTTCTTC
NA	NA	TRBV7-2	TRBJ2-5	CASSSHRGGDETQYF	TGTGCCAGCAGCTCACACAGGGGGGGAGACGAGACCCAGTACTTC
NA	many	TRBV29-1	TRBJ2-1	CSVDMGALTDEQFF	TGCAGCGTTGATATGGGGGCCCTGACTGATGAGCAGTTCTTC
NA	NA	TRBV6-6	TRBJ2-1	CASSYVAAGHNEQFF	TGTGCCAGCAGTTACGTGGCGGCGGGGCACAATGAGCAGTTCTTC
NA	few	TRBV11-3	TRBJ1-3	CASSFSRAYGNTIYF	TGTGCCAGCAGCTTTTCCAGGGCTTATGGAAACACCATATATTTT
TRBD2	NA	TRBV4-3	TRBJ2-3	CASSHLTSGDDTDTQYF	TGCGCCAGCAGCCACCTGACTAGCGGGGATGACACAGATACGCAGTATTTT
NA	few	TRBV14	TRBJ2-6	CASSQNVLSGANVLTF	TGTGCCAGCAGCCAAAACGTCCTCTCTGGGGCCAACGTCCTGACTTTC
TRBD1	few	TRBV5-1	TRBJ2-3	CASSFRGRIGTDTQYF	TGCGCCAGCAGCTTTAGGGGGCGGATTGGCACAGATACGCAGTATTTT
NA	NA	TRBV5-5	TRBJ1-3	CASSAWDRSSGNTIYF	TGTGCCAGCAGCGCCTGGGACCGATCCTCTGGAAACACCATATATTTT
NA	few	TRBV25-1	TRBJ2-7	CASSEKFGEQYF	TGTGCCAGCAGTGAGAAGTTTGGGGAGCAGTACTTC
TRBD1	few	TRBV11-2	TRBJ2-7	CASSIGTGNYEQYF	TGTGCCAGCAGCATTGGGACAGGGAACTACGAGCAGTACTTC
NA	few	TRBV14	TRBJ2-1	CASSQAGANNEQFF	TGTGCCAGCAGCCAAGCCGGGGCAAACAATGAGCAGTTCTTC
NA	few	TRBV4-1	TRBJ2-1	CASSQRGLSYNEQFF	TGCGCCAGCAGCCAACGCGGTTTGTCCTACAATGAGCAGTTCTTC
NA	many	TRBV12-3/TRBV12-4	TRBJ1-2	CASSLGASYGYTF	TGTGCCAGCAGCCTCGGGGCCAGCTATGGCTACACCTTC
NA	few	TRBV9	TRBJ2-3	CASSVGGPRDTQYF	TGTGCCAGCAGCGTAGGGGGGCCGAGAGATACGCAGTATTTT
NA	NA	TRBV7-2	TRBJ2-1	CASSLGLYSIGEQFF	TGTGCCAGCAGCCTGGGACTCTACAGCATCGGGGAGCAGTTCTTC
NA	NA	TRBV10-2	TRBJ1-2	CASKVGTTGNYGYTF	TGCGCCAGCAAAGTCGGGACCACCGGTAACTATGGCTACACCTTC
NA	NA	TRBV7-3	TRBJ2-1	CASSFQGYNEQFF	TGTGCCAGCAGCTTCCAGGGTTACAATGAGCAGTTCTTC
NA	NA	TRBV7-2	TRBJ2-7	CASSLADKPYEQYF	TGTGCCAGCAGCTTAGCGGACAAGCCCTACGAGCAGTACTTC
NA	NA	TRBV9	TRBJ2-5	CASSVDGTPKETQYF	TGTGCCAGCAGCGTGGACGGGACGCCTAAAGAGACCCAGTACTTC
NA	many	TRBV18	TRBJ2-5	CASCDFQETQYF	TGTGCCAGCTGTGACTTTCAAGAGACCCAGTACTTC
TRBD1	many	TRBV7-9	TRBJ1-2	CASSVTGDYTF	TGTGCCAGCAGCGTGACAGGGGACTACACCTTC
TRBD1	few	TRBV25-1	TRBJ1-2	CASSDPVGTGSNYGYTF	TGTGCCAGCAGTGACCCTGTCGGGACAGGATCTAACTATGGCTACACCTTC
TRBD2	NA	TRBV7-9	TRBJ2-1	CASSAGTSGGPWDEQFF	TGTGCCAGCAGCGCCGGGACTAGCGGGGGGCCGTGGGATGAGCAGTTCTTC
NA	NA	TRBV5-1	TRBJ2-1	CASSPQGRLNEQFF	TGCGCCAGCAGCCCTCAGGGTCGCCTCAATGAGCAGTTCTTC
NA	few	TRBV12-3/TRBV12-4	TRBJ2-2	CASSLAGPLGGELFF	TGTGCCAGCAGTTTAGCGGGACCCCTAGGCGGGGAGCTGTTTTTT
NA	NA	TRBV20-1	TRBJ2-2	CSARGGTGELFF	TGCAGTGCTAGAGGAGGGACCGGGGAGCTGTTTTTT
TRBD1	NA	TRBV7-8	TRBJ2-3	CASSSGTGGWLDTQYF	TGTGCCAGCAGCTCCGGGACAGGGGGCTGGTTAGATACGCAGTATTTT
TRBD1	few	TRBV11-2	TRBJ2-1	CASSKGQVFYNEQFF	TGTGCCAGCAGCAAGGGACAGGTTTTCTACAATGAGCAGTTCTTC
NA	NA	TRBV19	TRBJ2-3	CASSPATGHVPDTQYF	TGTGCCAGTAGTCCGGCGACAGGTCACGTTCCAGATACGCAGTATTTT
NA	NA	TRBV28	TRBJ2-3	CASSRAWGVEDTQYF	TGTGCCAGCAGCCGGGCCTGGGGGGTTGAGGATACGCAGTATTTT
TRBD2	NA	TRBV15	TRBJ2-3	CATSRGGTSGGGDTQYF	TGTGCCACCAGCAGAGGGGGGACTAGCGGGGGTGGAGATACGCAGTATTTT
NA	NA	TRBV6-6	TRBJ1-1	CASRGRGTEAFF	TGTGCCAGCAGGGGGCGAGGTACTGAAGCTTTCTTT
NA	NA	TRBV7-9	TRBJ1-1	CASSRKKTLAGPAFF	TGTGCCAGCAGCCGAAAGAAGACGCTAGCGGGGCCAGCTTTCTTT
NA	many	TRBV5-1	TRBJ2-7	CASRGGYEQYF	TGCGCCAGCAGAGGAGGCTACGAGCAGTACTTC
TRBD1	few	TRBV29-1	TRBJ2-7	CSVEGDRESYEQYF	TGCAGCGTTGAGGGGGACAGGGAGTCCTACGAGCAGTACTTC
TRBD1	few	TRBV7-9	TRBJ1-4	CASSLKGAGVEKLFF	TGTGCCAGCAGCTTAAAGGGGGCAGGTGTTGAAAAACTGTTTTTT
TRBD1	NA	TRBV4-1	TRBJ2-4	CASSQGVGTGVLGIQYF	TGCGCCAGCAGCCAAGGTGTCGGGACAGGGGTTTTGGGCATTCAGTACTTC
NA	NA	TRBV15	TRBJ2-6	CATSRDFGSGANVLTF	TGTGCCACCAGCAGAGATTTCGGCTCTGGGGCCAACGTCCTGACTTTC
TRBD2	few	TRBV27	TRBJ2-3	CASSFRVAEVASGYTDTQYF	TGTGCCAGCAGTTTTAGGGTGGCGGAGGTGGCTAGCGGATACACAGATACGCAGTATTTT
NA	few	TRBV24-1	TRBJ2-5	CATSDPGAGYRSQETQYF	TGTGCCACCAGTGACCCGGGGGCAGGCTACCGAAGCCAAGAGACCCAGTACTTC
NA	NA	TRBV20-1	TRBJ1-4	CSAGVGGGVANEKLFF	TGCAGTGCTGGCGTTGGGGGGGGCGTCGCTAATGAAAAACTGTTTTTT
NA	many	TRBV5-5	TRBJ2-3	CASSDLTDTQYF	TGTGCCAGCAGCGACTTAACAGATACGCAGTATTTT
NA	few	TRBV12-3/TRBV12-4	TRBJ2-1	CASTKPGPHNEQFF	TGTGCCAGCACCAAACCGGGACCCCACAATGAGCAGTTCTTC
NA	NA	TRBV12-3/TRBV12-4	TRBJ2-1	CASTGTANEQFF	TGTGCCAGCACCGGGACCGCCAATGAGCAGTTCTTC
NA	NA	TRBV4-1	TRBJ1-1	CASSPGAGVAEAFF	TGCGCCAGCAGCCCCGGCGCGGGCGTAGCTGAAGCTTTCTTT
NA	NA	TRBV9	TRBJ1-1	CASSVGEGGSLNTEAFF	TGTGCCAGCAGCGTGGGGGAGGGGGGCTCCCTGAACACTGAAGCTTTCTTT
NA	few	TRBV12-3/TRBV12-4	TRBJ2-4	CASSPLRGGGYIQYF	TGTGCCAGCAGCCCCCTTCGTGGGGGCGGGTACATTCAGTACTTC
NA	few	TRBV7-9	TRBJ1-6	CASSFGGGLLHF	TGTGCCAGCAGCTTTGGGGGGGGCCTCCTCCACTTT
NA	few	TRBV6-1	TRBJ2-3	CASSWADTQYF	TGTGCCAGCAGTTGGGCAGATACGCAGTATTTT
NA	NA	TRBV6-5	TRBJ1-5	CASSYSTYQPQHF	TGTGCCAGCAGTTACTCAACCTATCAGCCCCAGCATTTT
TRBD1	NA	TRBV15	TRBJ2-3	CATRGGLTDTQYF	TGTGCCACCAGAGGGGGCTTGACAGATACGCAGTATTTT
NA	NA	TRBV9	TRBJ1-2	CASSVGTAYGYTF	TGTGCCAGCAGCGTAGGGACGGCCTATGGCTACACCTTC
TRBD1	NA	TRBV27	TRBJ1-5	CASSRTGAQPQHF	TGTGCCAGCAGTCGTACAGGGGCTCAGCCCCAGCATTTT
TRBD1	few	TRBV6-5	TRBJ2-5	CASSTTGGFTETQYF	TGTGCCAGCAGTACCACAGGGGGCTTTACAGAGACCCAGTACTTC
NA	NA	TRBV25-1	TRBJ2-7	CASSEEGMRAYEQYF	TGTGCCAGCAGTGAAGAGGGGATGAGGGCCTACGAGCAGTACTTC